This TCR beta chain was obtained from a study of neurological immune-mediated disorders. Broader study findings: Private repertoires in all groups were suggested by the absence of shared CDR3 amino acid sequences among expanded clones across subjects.

CDR3 length: 12 residues. The V end lost 0 bases, the J end lost 6 bases, and 6 bases lay between the germline ends. From germline, CDR1 is SGHRS and CDR2 YFSETQ. Sample share makes this clonotype medium-sized. Its specificity is unknown. With 10-nucleotide random UMIs, 5'RACE was used to make the cDNA. TCRdb fed the 5' RACE reads into MiXCR, producing one record per CDR3 protein. The sample lists about 30,000 distinct CDR3 sequences; approximately 6% were seen once. The sample consisted of CD4+ T cells from blood. The sequence was collected from a woman aged 50 to 65 in good health. The chain is built from TRBV5-1 and TRBJ1-2; D not resolved. As DNA, the CDR3 is TGCGCCAGCAGCTTGGTGGGCAATGGCTACACCTTC. Protein product: CASSLVGNGYTF.